The clone carrying this T cell receptor (beta chain) was observed once. Other DNA sequences in the sample encode the same CDR3. The data were taken from a study of blood T cell repertoires in COVID-19. At the level of the study: Some COVID-19 samples were acute and others convalescent; all came from the United States, Italy and Spain.

This CDR3 has 15 residues. The germline gives CDR1 SGHTA, CDR2 FQGNSA. Losses at the gene ends were 5 bases for V and 4 bases for J; bases not matched to a gene: 8. Original analysis: Counts of nucleated cells, estimated from reference gene primer amplification, were obtained. Produced via immunoSEQ multiplex PCR; TCRdb's table is partial and in-frame only. Clone size and the V and J calls come from that table; the DNA yielded D and trimming. Among some 120,000 clones listed, 75% to 90% were seen once. The sequence derives from a man aged 70-80 years with acute or convalescent COVID-19. The sequenced sample consisted of peripheral blood. The chain combines TRBV7-2 with TRBJ2-1; the match to TRBD2 covers 7 bases. The CDR3 sequence is CASSLPAGPYNEQFF. In DNA form, the CDR3 reads TGTGCCAGCAGCCTCCCAGCGGGGCCATACAATGAGCAGTTCTTC.